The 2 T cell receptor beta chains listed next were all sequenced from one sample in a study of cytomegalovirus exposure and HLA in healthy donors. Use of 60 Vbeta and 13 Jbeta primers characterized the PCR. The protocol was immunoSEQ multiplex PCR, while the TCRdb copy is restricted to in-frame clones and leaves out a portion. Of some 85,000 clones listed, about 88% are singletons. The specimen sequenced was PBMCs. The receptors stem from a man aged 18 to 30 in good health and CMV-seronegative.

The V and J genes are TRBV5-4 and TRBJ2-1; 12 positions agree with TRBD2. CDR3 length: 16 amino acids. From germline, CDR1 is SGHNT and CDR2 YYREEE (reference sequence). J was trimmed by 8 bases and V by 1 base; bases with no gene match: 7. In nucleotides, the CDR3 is TGTGCCAGCAGCTTGTCGACTAGCGGGAGTTTCCATGAGCAGTTCTTC. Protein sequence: CASSLSTSGSFHEQFF.

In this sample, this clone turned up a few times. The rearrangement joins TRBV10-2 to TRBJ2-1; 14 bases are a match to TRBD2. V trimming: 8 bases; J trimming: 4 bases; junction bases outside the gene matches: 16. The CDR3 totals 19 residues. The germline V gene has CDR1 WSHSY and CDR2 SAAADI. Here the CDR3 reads CASVPGGLAGEDAYNEQFF. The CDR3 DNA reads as TGCGCCAGCGTACCCGGGGGACTAGCGGGGGAGGACGCATACAATGAGCAGTTCTTC.